This TCR beta chain was observed in a study of T cell repertoires in cytomegalovirus infection. Whole-study context: Recently identified HLA-C-restricted and well-studied HLA-B-restricted CMV epitopes were used. Matching HLA type, along with CMV infection, was indicated by public TCR beta signatures. Study findings and constraints: Frequencies of public TCR beta families were cumulated, and this identified carriers of CMV plus the relevant HLA. Across the ex vivo response, the dominant clonotypes were HLA-C-restricted CMV-specific TCR beta clonotypes.

The germline V gene encodes CDR1 SGHAT and CDR2 FQNNGV. The CDR3 sequence is 14 residues long. V shed 5 bases and J 10 bases; nucleotides not matched to a gene: 12. One entry per CDR3 protein, called by TCRdb with MiXCR from the reads. The table has 250,000 to 400,000 distinct CDR3 sequences, around 25% seen once. With regard to this clonotype: Antigen: not known.

This sequence joins TRBV11-2 and TRBJ2-7, with 9 nucleotides matching TRBD2. The sequencing here drew on cultured PBMCs, taken from culture after CMV antigen stimulation. This clonotype was sampled from a human donor in good health (CMV status not recorded). Some clones in this sample may be carry-over from other donors' samples. The CDR3 DNA is TGTGCCAGCAGCCCTGGGGGCGTAGCGGGAGAACAGTACTTC. Translated: CASSPGGVAGEQYF.